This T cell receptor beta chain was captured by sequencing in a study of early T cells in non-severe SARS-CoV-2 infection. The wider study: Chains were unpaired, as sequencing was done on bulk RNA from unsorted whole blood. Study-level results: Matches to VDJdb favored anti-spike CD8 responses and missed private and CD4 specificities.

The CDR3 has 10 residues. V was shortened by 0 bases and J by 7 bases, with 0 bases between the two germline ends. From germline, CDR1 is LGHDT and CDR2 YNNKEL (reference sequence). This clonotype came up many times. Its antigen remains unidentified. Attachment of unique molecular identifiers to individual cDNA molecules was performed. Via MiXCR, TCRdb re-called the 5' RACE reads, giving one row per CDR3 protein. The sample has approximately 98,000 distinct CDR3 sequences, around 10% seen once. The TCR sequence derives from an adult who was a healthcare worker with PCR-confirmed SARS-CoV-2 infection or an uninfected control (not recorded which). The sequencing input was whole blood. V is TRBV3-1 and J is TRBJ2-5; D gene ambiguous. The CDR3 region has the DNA TGTGCCAGCAGCCAAGAGACCCAGTACTTC. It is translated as CASSQETQYF.